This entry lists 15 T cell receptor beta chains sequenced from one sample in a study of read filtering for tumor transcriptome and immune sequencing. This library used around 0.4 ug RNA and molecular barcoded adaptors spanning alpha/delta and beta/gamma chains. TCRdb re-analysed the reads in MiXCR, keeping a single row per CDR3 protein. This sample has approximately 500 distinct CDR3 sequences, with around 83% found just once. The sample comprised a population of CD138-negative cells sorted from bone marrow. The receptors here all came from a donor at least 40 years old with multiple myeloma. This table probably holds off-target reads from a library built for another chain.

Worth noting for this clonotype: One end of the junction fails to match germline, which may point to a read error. CDR3 in DNA: TGTGCCAGCAGTTACTCGAACCTTTTGGACATTTCCTTC. Protein: CASSYSNLLDISF. The rearrangement joins TRBV6-5 to TRBJ2-5; D might be TRBD1 (5 bases). The CDR3 covers 13 residues. Germline V gene data show CDR1 as MNHEY and CDR2 as SVGAGI.

The CDR3 reads CASSLTALDTEAFF. The CDR3 nucleotides read TGTGCCAGCAGCTTAACAGCCTTGGACACTGAAGCTTTCTTT. This chain connects TRBV7-9 to TRBJ1-1, with unresolved D. Trimming removed 2 bases at V and 3 bases at J, with 10 bases between. This CDR3 spans 14 amino acids. Germline CDR1 SEHNR, CDR2 FQNEAQ (reference sequence).

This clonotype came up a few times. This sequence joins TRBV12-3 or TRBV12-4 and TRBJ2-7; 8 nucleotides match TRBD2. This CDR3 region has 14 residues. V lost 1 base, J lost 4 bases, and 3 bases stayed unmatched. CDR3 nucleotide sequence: TGTGCCAGCAGTTTAGGCGGACTAGCTTACGAGCAGTACTTC. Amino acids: CASSLGGLAYEQYF.

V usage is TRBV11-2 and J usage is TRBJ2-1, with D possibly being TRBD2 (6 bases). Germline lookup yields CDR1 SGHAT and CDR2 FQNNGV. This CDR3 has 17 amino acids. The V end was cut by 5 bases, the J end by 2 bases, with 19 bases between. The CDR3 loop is CASSPRLAANPYNEQFF. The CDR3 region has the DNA TGTGCCAGCAGCCCCCGATTAGCGGCAAATCCCTACAATGAGCAGTTCTTC.

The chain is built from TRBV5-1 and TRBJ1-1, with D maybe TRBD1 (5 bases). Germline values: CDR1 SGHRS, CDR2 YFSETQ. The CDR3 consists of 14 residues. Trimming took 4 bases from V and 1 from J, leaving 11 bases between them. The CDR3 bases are TGCGCCAGCAGCCCCGGGACGAAGAACACTGAAGCTTTCTTT. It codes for CASSPGTKNTEAFF.

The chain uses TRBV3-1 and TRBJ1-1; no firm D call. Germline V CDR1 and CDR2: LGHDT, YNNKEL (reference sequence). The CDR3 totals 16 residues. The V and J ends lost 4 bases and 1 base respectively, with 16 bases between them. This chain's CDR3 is CASSPARGQKNTEAFF. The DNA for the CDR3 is TGTGCCAGCAGCCCCGCTCGAGGGCAGAAGAACACTGAAGCTTTCTTT. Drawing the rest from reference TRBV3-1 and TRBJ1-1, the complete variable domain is DTAVSQTPKYLVTQMGNDKSIKCEQNLGHDTMYWYKQDSKKFLKIMFSYNNKELIINETVPNRFSPKSPDKAHLNLHINSLELGDSAVYFCASSPARGQKNTEAFFGQGTRLTVV.

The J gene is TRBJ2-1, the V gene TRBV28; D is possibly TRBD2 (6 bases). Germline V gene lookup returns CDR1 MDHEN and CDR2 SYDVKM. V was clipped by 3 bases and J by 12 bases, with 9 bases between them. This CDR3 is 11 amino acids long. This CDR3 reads CASSFRGGQFF. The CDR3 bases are TGTGCCAGCAGTTTTCGGGGAGGGCAGTTCTTC.

CDR3 loop: CSASGRSPDNILDEQYF. The DNA for the CDR3 is TGCAGTGCTTCCGGGCGTTCCCCAGATAATATCCTCGACGAGCAGTACTTC. This sequence joins TRBV20-1 and TRBJ2-7; D is uncertain. The CDR3 contains 17 residues. Germline assignment: CDR1 DFQATT and CDR2 SNEGSKA (reference sequence). V was shortened by 5 bases and J by 5 bases, with 28 bases between the two germline ends.

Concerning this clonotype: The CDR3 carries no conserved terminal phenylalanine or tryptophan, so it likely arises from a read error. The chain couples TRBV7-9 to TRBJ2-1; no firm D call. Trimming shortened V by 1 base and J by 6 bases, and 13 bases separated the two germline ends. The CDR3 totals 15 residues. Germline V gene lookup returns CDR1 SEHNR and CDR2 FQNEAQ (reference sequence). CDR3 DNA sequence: TGTGCCAGCAGCTTAGTGGCGTTTCAGTCCAATGAGCAGTTCTCC. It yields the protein CASSLVAFQSNEQFS.

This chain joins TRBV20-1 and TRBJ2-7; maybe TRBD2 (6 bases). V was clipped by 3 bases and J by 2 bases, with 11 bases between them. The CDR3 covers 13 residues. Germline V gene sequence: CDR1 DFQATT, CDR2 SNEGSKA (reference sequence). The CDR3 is CSARGEATYEQYF. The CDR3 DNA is TGCAGTGCTAGGGGGGAGGCGACCTACGAGCAGTACTTC.

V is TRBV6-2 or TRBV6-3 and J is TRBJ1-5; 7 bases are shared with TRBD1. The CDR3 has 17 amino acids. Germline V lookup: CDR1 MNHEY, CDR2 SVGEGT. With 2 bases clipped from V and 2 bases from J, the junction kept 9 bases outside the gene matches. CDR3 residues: CASSYTITGTGNQPQHF. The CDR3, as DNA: TGTGCCAGCAGTTACACCATAACCGGGACAGGCAATCAGCCCCAGCATTTT.

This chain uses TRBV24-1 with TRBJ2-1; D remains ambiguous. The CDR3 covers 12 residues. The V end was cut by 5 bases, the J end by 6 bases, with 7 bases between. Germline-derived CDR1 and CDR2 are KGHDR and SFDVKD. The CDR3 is CATSGWSNEQFF. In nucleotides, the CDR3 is TGTGCCACCAGTGGATGGAGCAATGAGCAGTTCTTC.

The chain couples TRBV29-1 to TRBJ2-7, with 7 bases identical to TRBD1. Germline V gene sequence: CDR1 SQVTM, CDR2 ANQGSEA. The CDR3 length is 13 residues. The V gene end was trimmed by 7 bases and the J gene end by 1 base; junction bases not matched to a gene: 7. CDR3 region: CSGFQQGSYEQYF. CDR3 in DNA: TGCAGCGGTTTCCAACAGGGGTCCTACGAGCAGTACTTC.

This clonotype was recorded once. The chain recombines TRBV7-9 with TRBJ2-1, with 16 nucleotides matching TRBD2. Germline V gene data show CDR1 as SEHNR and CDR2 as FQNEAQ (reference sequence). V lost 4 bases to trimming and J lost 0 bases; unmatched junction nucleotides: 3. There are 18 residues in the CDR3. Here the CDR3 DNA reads TGTGCCAGCAGCTCTGGGACTAGCGGGAGGGGCTCCTACAATGAGCAGTTCTTC. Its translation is CASSSGTSGRGSYNEQFF.

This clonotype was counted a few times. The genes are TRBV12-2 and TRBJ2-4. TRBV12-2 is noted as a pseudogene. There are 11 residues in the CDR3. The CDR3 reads CARGSANIQYF. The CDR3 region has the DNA TGTGCAAGGGGCTCGGCGAACATTCAGTACTTC.